This T cell receptor (beta chain) originates from a study of blood T cell repertoires in COVID-19. Here immunoSEQ multiplex PCR was the method, and the copy in TCRdb shows in-frame clones only, minus some. The sample has under 250,000 clones, approximately 85% seen once. The CDR3 runs to 13 residues. Trimming removed 1 base at V and 3 bases at J, with 7 bases between. The sequence was obtained from a man between 50 and 59 years old with acute or convalescent COVID-19. This chain connects TRBV12-3 or TRBV12-4 to TRBJ2-7; D might be TRBD1 (5 bases). The sample was peripheral blood. CDR3 loop: CASSLGTSYEQYF. Here the CDR3 DNA reads TGTGCCAGCAGTTTAGGGACAAGCTACGAGCAGTACTTC.